The 22 T cell receptor beta chains below were found in one sample sequenced in a study of T cell repertoires in cytomegalovirus infection. TCRdb reprocessed the reads with MiXCR, giving one entry per CDR3 protein. The sample contains approximately 910,000 distinct CDR3 sequences, about a third of which appear only once. For these receptors, no antigen is known. Sample: cultured CD8+ T cells from PBMCs, taken from culture after CMV antigen stimulation. The origin of the receptors is a human donor in good health (CMV status not recorded). Some clones in this sample may be carry-over from other donors' samples.

The chain joins TRBV5-6 to TRBJ1-2; 10 nucleotides agree with TRBD1. The germline V gene encodes CDR1 SGHDT and CDR2 YYEEEE. The CDR3 extends over 15 amino acids. The V and J ends lost 3 bases and 3 bases, in that order; junction bases with no gene match: 5. The CDR3 reads CASSWPDRGDYGYTF. CDR3 nucleotide sequence: TGTGCCAGCAGCTGGCCGGACAGGGGGGACTATGGCTACACCTTC.

This clonotype appeared a few times. The chain is built from TRBV6-1 and TRBJ1-2; weak D call: TRBD1 (6 bases). The CDR3 totals 13 residues. Trimming stripped 7 bases from V and 6 bases from J, with 15 bases between. The germline V gene has CDR1 MNHNS and CDR2 SASEGT. CDR3 DNA sequence: TGTGCCAGCAAAGTACAGGGTTTAAATGGCTACACCTTC. Its protein is CASKVQGLNGYTF.

This clonotype was seen more than once but under ten times. J is TRBJ1-5 and V is TRBV28, with D possibly matching TRBD1 (6 bases). Trimming cost V 8 bases and J 7 bases, with 21 bases left between them. The CDR3 length is 15 residues. CDR1 MDHEN and CDR2 SYDVKM come from the germline V gene. CDR3 region: CASRQKGGWEQPQHF. CDR3 in DNA: TGTGCCAGCCGTCAGAAGGGGGGCTGGGAGCAGCCCCAGCATTTT.

This clonotype showed up many times. V usage is TRBV12-3 or TRBV12-4 and J usage is TRBJ2-6; 8 nucleotides line up with TRBD1. The ends lost 6 bases at V and 0 bases at J; junction bases unmatched: 10. The CDR3 totals 18 residues. The CDR3 sequence: CASRRKTGVYSGANVLTF. CDR3 nucleotides: TGTGCCAGCAGGCGGAAGACAGGGGTCTACTCTGGGGCCAACGTCCTGACTTTC.

This chain uses TRBV7-2 with TRBJ2-7; TRBD2 aligns across 7 bases. V lost 2 bases and J lost 5; bases outside the gene matches: 9. CDR1 and CDR2 (germline): SGHTA, FQGNSA. CDR3 length: 15 amino acids. The DNA for the CDR3 is TGTGCCAGCAGCTTATCTCCAGCGGGGACGAACGAGCAGTACGTC. It specifies CASSLSPAGTNEQYV.

Comments on this clonotype: With a much larger clone just one base away, this may be a read error. This rearrangement joins TRBV7-2 to TRBJ2-3, with 8 bases identical to TRBD1. The V segment lost 7 bases and the J segment 11 bases; nucleotides outside the gene matches: 5. CDR1 is SGHTA and CDR2 is FQGNSA in the germline V gene. There are 11 residues in the CDR3. This CDR3 is CASTGTGGQYF. CDR3 nucleotide sequence: TGTGCCAGCACCGGGACAGGAGGGCAGTATTTT.

This clonotype was seen ten or more times. The rearrangement joins TRBV10-3 to TRBJ1-1; TRBD1 aligns across 9 bases. In germline, CDR1 is ENHRY, CDR2 SYGVKD. The CDR3 loop spans 16 amino acids. Trimming removed 11 bases from V and 0 bases from J; junction bases left unmatched: 13. As DNA, the CDR3 is TGTGCCCTATGGACAGGGGCCCCTCCCATGAACACTGAAGCTTTCTTT. Its protein product is CALWTGAPPMNTEAFF.

The chain couples TRBV7-8 to TRBJ2-2, with D maybe TRBD1 (7 bases). The CDR3 extends over 13 amino acids. V lost 5 bases and J lost 7, with 11 bases in between. CDR1 is SGHVS and CDR2 is FQNEAQ in the germline V gene. DNA for the CDR3: TGTGCCAGCAGCGTTCAGGGGGGCGGGGAGCTGTTTTTT. Protein sequence: CASSVQGGGELFF.

The chain carries TRBV6-2 or TRBV6-3 and TRBJ1-1; 7 bases are a match to TRBD1. V trimming: 4 bases; J trimming: 1 base; junction bases outside the gene matches: 3. The germline CDR1 and CDR2 sequences are MNHEY and SVGEGT. The CDR3 runs 14 residues. CDR3 in amino acids: CASSWGTENTEAFF. DNA of the CDR3: TGTGCCAGCAGTTGGGGGACAGAGAACACTGAAGCTTTCTTT.

The V and J genes are TRBV27 and TRBJ2-7; 14 bases fit TRBD2. Germline loops: CDR1 MNHEY, CDR2 SMNVEV (reference sequence). The V gene end was trimmed by 6 bases and the J gene end by 2 bases; junction bases not matched to a gene: 3. This CDR3 is 15 amino acids long. CDR3 sequence: CASRLGLAGAYEQYV. The CDR3 region has the DNA TGTGCCAGCAGACTGGGACTAGCGGGGGCCTACGAGCAGTACGTC.

The chain carries TRBV20-1 and TRBJ1-1; 7 bases line up with TRBD1. The CDR3 spans 13 residues. J gave up 11 bases and V 5 bases, and 14 bases lay outside the gene matches. The germline V gene encodes CDR1 DFQATT and CDR2 SNEGSKA (reference sequence). The CDR3 region has the DNA TGCAGTGCTCTCCCTGAGGGCAGGGGGGGGGCTTTCTTT. It translates to CSALPEGRGGAFF.

As regards this clonotype: Its ends do not fully match the called genes, so a read error is possible. The rearrangement uses TRBV12-3 or TRBV12-4 and TRBJ1-6; no reliable D call. The length of the CDR3 is 12 residues. This CDR3 is CVSSLENSPLHF. The CDR3 coding sequence is TGTGTCAGCAGTTTGGAGAATTCACCCCTCCACTTT.

The V call is TRBV2, the J call TRBJ2-3; 8 bases agree with TRBD1. CDR3 size: 14 residues. V lost 8 bases to trimming and J lost 2 bases; unmatched junction nucleotides: 6. Germline lookup yields CDR1 SNHLY and CDR2 FYNNEI. The DNA for the CDR3 is TGTGCCAGCGATCTGGACAGGGACACAGATACGCAGTATTTT. This gives the protein CASDLDRDTDTQYF.

This clonotype was observed a handful of times. The rearrangement joins TRBV7-6 to TRBJ2-7, with 9 bases matching TRBD1. The CDR3 is 14 amino acids. CDR1 SGHVS and CDR2 FNYEAQ come from the germline V gene. The ends lost 4 bases at V and 2 bases at J; junction bases unmatched: 3. CDR3 DNA: TGTGCCAGCAGCTGGACAGGGGCGGCCTACGAGCAGTACTTC. Translation gives CASSWTGAAYEQYF.

The chain recombines TRBV6-6 with TRBJ1-1, with 8 bases identical to TRBD1. The trim removed 5 bases at V and 4 bases at J, leaving 6 bases unmatched. The CDR3 spans 14 residues. Germline V lookup: CDR1 MNHNY, CDR2 SVGAGI (reference sequence). CDR3 nucleotide sequence: TGTGCCAGCAGTGAGACAGGGGAGTCCACTGAAGCTTTCTTT. It yields the protein CASSETGESTEAFF.

This clonotype was seen a handful of times. The chain uses TRBV4-1 and TRBJ2-1; D is unclear. This CDR3 is 14 amino acids long. Looked up from germline, CDR1 is MGHRA and CDR2 is YSYEKL. Deletions cut 6 bases from V and 8 bases from J, with 17 bases between. This CDR3 is CASRGVGSRDEQFF. The CDR3 bases are TGCGCCAGCAGGGGCGTTGGGTCCCGAGATGAGCAGTTCTTC.

The rearrangement uses TRBV2 and TRBJ1-6, with TRBD1 identical over 12 bases. Germline trimming cut 11 bases from V and 9 bases from J; bases unmatched to any gene: 5. The germline V gene has CDR1 SNHLY and CDR2 FYNNEI. There are 13 residues in the CDR3. CDR3 nucleotide sequence: TGTGCCGGCCGGGACAGGGGGCTTTCACCCCTCCACTTT. Protein sequence: CAGRDRGLSPLHF.

At least ten counts were recorded for this clonotype. The V and J genes are TRBV11-2 and TRBJ2-2, with TRBD2 as a possible D gene (6 bases). Trimming stripped 6 bases from V and 7 bases from J, with 21 bases between. CDR1 and CDR2 from the germline V gene are SGHAT and FQNNGV. The CDR3 spans 16 residues. The CDR3 reads CASSLGTAPGIGELFF. CDR3 coding DNA: TGTGCCAGCAGTCTCGGGACTGCCCCGGGGATCGGGGAGCTGTTTTTT. The whole variable domain, filled in from reference TRBV11-2 and TRBJ2-2, reads EAGVAQSPRYKIIEKRQSVAFWCNPISGHATLYWYQQILGQGPKLLIQFQNNGVVDDSQLPKDRFSAERLKGVDSTLKIQPAKLEDSAVYLCASSLGTAPGIGELFFGEGSRLTVL.

A note on this clonotype: Because the CDR3 is missing its conserved closing phenylalanine or tryptophan, this is likely a read error. The V gene is TRBV7-9, the J gene TRBJ2-1; no clear D gene. This CDR3 comprises 12 residues. V lost 0 bases to trimming and J lost 10 bases, with 7 bases between them. Germline V lookup: CDR1 SEHNR, CDR2 FQNEAQ (reference sequence). This CDR3 reads CASSLANVEQFY. CDR3 DNA sequence: TGTGCCAGCAGCTTAGCTAATGTCGAGCAGTTCTAC.

The J gene is TRBJ2-1, the V gene TRBV7-9; unclear D gene. V was clipped by 1 base and J by 0 bases, with 10 bases between them. CDR1 and CDR2 from the germline V gene are SEHNR and FQNEAQ (reference sequence). The CDR3 is 16 amino acids. CDR3 nucleotide sequence: TGTGCCAGCAGCTTAGACGACACTTACTCCTACAATGAGCAGTTCTTC. Translating it yields CASSLDDTYSYNEQFF.

As for this clonotype: A junction end diverges from the germline sequence, so it may reflect a read error. The chain uses TRBV6-6 and TRBJ1-2; 8 positions agree with TRBD1. The CDR3 loop spans 15 amino acids. The germline CDR1 and CDR2 sequences are MNHNY and SVGAGI (reference sequence). The CDR3 sequence is CASRGGQGPNYGHTF. CDR3 bases: TGTGCCAGCAGGGGTGGACAGGGCCCTAACTATGGCCACACCTTC.

This clonotype was observed a few times. The J gene is TRBJ2-3, the V gene TRBV5-4, with 10 positions matching TRBD1. Trimming took 5 bases from V and 4 from J; bases not matched to a gene: 10. Germline assignment: CDR1 SGHNT and CDR2 YYREEE (reference sequence). The CDR3 has 16 residues. The CDR3 here is CASRQPGQGIPDTQYF. In nucleotides, the CDR3 is TGTGCCAGCAGACAACCGGGACAGGGGATTCCAGATACGCAGTATTTT.